The TCR beta chain under discussion was sequenced for a study of blood T cell repertoires in COVID-19. Across the study: The samples span acute and convalescent COVID-19 from the United States, Italy and Spain. PBMCs, B-cell-depleted T cells, or T cells provided the cDNA or gDNA that made up the material.

Measured with immunoSEQ multiplex PCR; TCRdb has only the in-frame clones, and not every one. The sample yields about 41,000 clones, roughly four fifths seen once. The CDR3 runs to 14 residues. Trimming left V 0 bases short and J 5 bases short, with 11 bases between. Germline V gives CDR1 SGHNT, CDR2 YYREEE (reference sequence). The genes are TRBV5-4 and TRBJ1-1; the D gene is possibly TRBD1 (6 bases). Specimen: peripheral blood. This clonotype was sampled from a man aged 40-49 years with active or convalescent COVID-19. The DNA of the CDR3 is TGTGCCAGCAGCTTGGCCAAGGGGGGGACTGAAGCTTTCTTT. Encoded protein: CASSLAKGGTEAFF.